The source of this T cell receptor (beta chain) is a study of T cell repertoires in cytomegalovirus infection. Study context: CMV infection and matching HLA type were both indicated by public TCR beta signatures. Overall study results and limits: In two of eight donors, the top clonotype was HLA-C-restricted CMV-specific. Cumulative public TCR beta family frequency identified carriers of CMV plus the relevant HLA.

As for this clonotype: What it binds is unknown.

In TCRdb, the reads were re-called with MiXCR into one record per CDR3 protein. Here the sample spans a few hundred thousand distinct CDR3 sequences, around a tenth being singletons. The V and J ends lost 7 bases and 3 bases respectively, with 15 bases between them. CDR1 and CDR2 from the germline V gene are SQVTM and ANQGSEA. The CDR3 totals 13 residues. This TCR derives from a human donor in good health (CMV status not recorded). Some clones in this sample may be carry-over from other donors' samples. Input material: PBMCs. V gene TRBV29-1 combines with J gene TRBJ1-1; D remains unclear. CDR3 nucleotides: TGCAGCGCGACTCCCTGGAGAGACACTGAAGCTTTCTTT. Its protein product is CSATPWRDTEAFF.